Each of the 3 T cell receptor beta chains below was sequenced from the same sample in a study of post-analysis software for immune sequencing data. Unique-molecular-identifier-tagged TCR beta cDNA libraries were used. In TCRdb, the PCR reads were re-called with MiXCR into one record per CDR3 protein. Of about 430,000 distinct CDR3 sequences listed, 39% are singletons. No antigen has been identified for these receptors. Broader study findings: A handful of TRBV segments were significantly more frequent in patients than in controls. TRBV5-6, TRBV5-1 and TRBV20-1 were among these segments.

The sequenced sample consisted of blood. The origin of the receptors is a girl aged 2 to 10 with multiple sclerosis.

The J gene is TRBJ2-7, the V gene TRBV7-2, with 9 bases identical to TRBD2. This CDR3 contains 13 residues. Looked up from germline, CDR1 is SGHTA and CDR2 is FQGNSA. V was clipped by 8 bases and J by 2 bases; unmatched bases: 4. The CDR3, as DNA: TGTGCCAGCGGCGGGAGGGCCACCTACGAGCAGTACTTC. This sequence encodes CASGGRATYEQYF.

The genes are TRBV20-1 and TRBJ2-7, with unresolved D. CDR1 is DFQATT, CDR2 SNEGSKA, per germline (reference sequence). V was pared by 0 bases and J by 3 bases, with 15 bases between. The CDR3 covers 15 residues. CDR3 protein: CSARDLGKVGYEQYF. The CDR3 DNA sequence: TGCAGTGCTAGAGATCTGGGGAAGGTGGGCTACGAGCAGTACTTC.

This sequence joins TRBV7-2 and TRBJ2-3; D is tentatively TRBD1 or TRBD2 (5 bases each). V dropped 3 bases and J dropped 4 bases, with 17 bases sitting between them. Germline lookup yields CDR1 SGHTA and CDR2 FQGNSA. The CDR3 length is 16 residues. CDR3 nucleotide sequence: TGTGCCAGCAGCTTCCCCCCCCAGGGAGACGCAGATACGCAGTATTTT. This encodes CASSFPPQGDADTQYF.